The 20 T cell receptor beta chains below were found in one sample sequenced in a study of T cells in localized non-small cell lung cancer. The protocol was immunoSEQ multiplex PCR, while the TCRdb copy is restricted to in-frame clones and leaves out a portion. The sample has tens of thousands of clones, 88% seen once. Sequences were derived from peripheral blood, sampled before any cancer treatment. The receptors here all came from a woman aged 40 to 75 with stage I squamous cell lung carcinoma.

This chain links TRBV18 with TRBJ2-3; no reliable D call. The ends were cut back, 8 bases at V and 0 bases at J, with 9 bases in the middle. Germline-derived CDR1 and CDR2 are KGHSH and LQKENI. This CDR3 region has 13 residues. DNA for the CDR3: TGTGCCAGCATGCAGTCTAGCACAGATACGCAGTATTTT. It codes for CASMQSSTDTQYF.

The genes are TRBV5-4 and TRBJ1-1; no definite D call. Deletions cut 0 bases from V and 1 base from J, with 4 bases between. This CDR3 comprises 13 residues. Germline-derived CDR1 and CDR2 are SGHNT and YYREEE (reference sequence). CDR3 residues: CASSLARNTEAFF. CDR3 DNA sequence: TGTGCCAGCAGCTTGGCGAGGAACACTGAAGCTTTCTTT.

This clone has only one observation. The J gene is TRBJ1-3, the V gene TRBV19, with D unresolved. Germline values: CDR1 LNHDA, CDR2 SQIVND (reference sequence). CDR3 size: 15 residues. Trimming left V 3 bases short and J 0 bases short, with 9 bases between. The DNA for the CDR3 is TGTGCCAGTAGTATGACTGCTCGCTCTGGAAACACCATATATTTT. This sequence encodes CASSMTARSGNTIYF.

The J gene is TRBJ1-1, the V gene TRBV6-4; D not certain. The CDR3 has 14 amino acids. V was pared by 6 bases and J by 0 bases, with 11 bases between. Germline loops: CDR1 MRHNA, CDR2 SNTAGT. The CDR3 loop reads CASRTNTMNTEAFF. For the CDR3, the DNA is TGTGCCAGCAGAACTAATACAATGAACACTGAAGCTTTCTTT.

V usage is TRBV7-2 and J usage is TRBJ2-2; D is unresolved. The germline V gene has CDR1 SGHTA and CDR2 FQGNSA. This CDR3 contains 11 residues. The ends were cut back, 5 bases at V and 7 bases at J, with 5 bases in the middle. CDR3 in amino acids: CASSPRGELFF. DNA for the CDR3: TGTGCCAGCAGCCCCCGCGGGGAGCTGTTTTTT.

V is TRBV27 and J is TRBJ1-1; a possible D gene is TRBD1 (5 bases). Per the germline V gene, CDR1 is MNHEY and CDR2 is SMNVEV (reference sequence). With 0 bases removed from V and 3 bases from J, the gap between germline ends came to 17 bases. The CDR3 extends over 17 amino acids. The CDR3 DNA follows: TGTGCCAGCAGTTTATCAGGGGCTACCATTATTTACACTGAAGCTTTCTTT. Its translation is CASSLSGATIIYTEAFF.

The chain recombines TRBV10-2 with TRBJ2-3, with 10 nucleotides matching TRBD2. The length of the CDR3 is 15 residues. V was pared by 2 bases and J by 8 bases, with 7 bases of the junction left unmatched. Germline CDR1 and CDR2: WSHSY and SAAADI. This CDR3 reads CASSERSGGAGTQYF. The DNA for the CDR3 is TGCGCCAGCAGTGAGAGGAGCGGGGGGGCAGGTACGCAGTATTTT.

The chain recombines TRBV19 with TRBJ1-6; 11 bases match TRBD1. Germline V gives CDR1 LNHDA, CDR2 SQIVND (reference sequence). The trim removed 8 bases at V and 8 bases at J, leaving 5 bases unmatched. The CDR3 spans 14 residues. The CDR3 region is CASGGQGVDSPLHF. In DNA form, the CDR3 reads TGTGCCAGTGGGGGACAGGGGGTCGATTCACCCCTCCACTTT.

V gene TRBV9 combines with J gene TRBJ2-3; no firm D call. Germline V gene sequence: CDR1 SGDLS, CDR2 YYNGEE. Trimming removed 3 bases from V and 0 bases from J, with 5 bases in between. The CDR3 loop spans 13 amino acids. This CDR3 is CASSADSTDTQYF. The CDR3, as DNA: TGTGCCAGCAGCGCCGACAGCACAGATACGCAGTATTTT.

A word on this clone: Germline and junction disagree at one end, which may indicate a read error. The rearrangement joins TRBV5-6 to TRBJ2-7; perhaps TRBD2 as D (6 bases). The CDR3 has 11 amino acids. Germline CDR1 and CDR2: SGHDT and YYEEEE. For the CDR3, the DNA is TGTGCCAGCAGCTCCCTTTGGGGGGAGCACTTC. Protein: CASSSLWGEHF.

The CDR3 bases are TGTGCCAGCACCGGGGCCAACGTCCTGACTTTC. This encodes CASTGANVLTF. V and J are TRBV6-6 and TRBJ2-6; unclear D gene. The germline gives CDR1 MNHNY, CDR2 SVGAGI (reference sequence). The CDR3 is 11 residues long. V was trimmed by 7 bases and J by 4 bases, leaving 2 bases between them.

The V call is TRBV19, the J call TRBJ1-5, with TRBD1 identical over 10 bases. V was clipped by 6 bases and J by 7 bases; unmatched bases: 9. The CDR3 spans 15 residues. Germline CDR1 is LNHDA and CDR2 is SQIVND (reference sequence). CDR3 DNA sequence: TGTGCCAGTAGGCCGACAGGGGGCGCGGAGCAGCCCCAGCATTTT. Amino acids: CASRPTGGAEQPQHF. The full variable domain, with the rest looked up from reference TRBV19 and TRBJ1-5, is DGGITQSPKYLFRKEGQNVTLSCEQNLNHDAMYWYRQDPGQGLRLIYYSQIVNDFQKGDIAEGYSVSREKKESFPLTVTSAQKNPTAFYLCASRPTGGAEQPQHFGDGTRLSIL.

This clone was seen only a few times. The chain recombines TRBV5-6 with TRBJ2-7, with a possible D match to TRBD1 (5 bases). Germline V gene lookup returns CDR1 SGHDT and CDR2 YYEEEE. CDR3 size: 17 residues. V was shortened by 4 bases and J by 1 base, with 21 bases between the two germline ends. In DNA form, the CDR3 reads TGTGCCAGCAGCCCGGTTGGCCAGGGCCTATCGTCCTACGAGCAGTACTTC. This sequence encodes CASSPVGQGLSSYEQYF.

The chain couples TRBV7-9 to TRBJ1-5, with 9 bases that match TRBD1. CDR3 length equals 14 residues. CDR1 and CDR2 (germline): SEHNR, FQNEAQ (reference sequence). Trimming took 6 bases from V and 1 from J; bases not matched to a gene: 1. In DNA form, the CDR3 reads TGTGCCAGCAGGGGACAGGGAAGCAATCAGCCCCAGCATTTT. Protein: CASRGQGSNQPQHF.

The chain recombines TRBV5-8 with TRBJ1-1; 8 nucleotides match TRBD1. V shed 1 base, J shed 5 bases, and the junction held 4 bases outside the gene matches. Germline CDR1 and CDR2: SGHTS and YDEGEE. This CDR3 region has 14 residues. The CDR3 region has the DNA TGTGCCAGCAGCTTGTTCCAGGGGGCAACTGAAGCTTTCTTT. Its translation is CASSLFQGATEAFF. The whole variable domain, filled in from reference TRBV5-8 and TRBJ1-1, reads EAGVTQSPTHLIKTRGQQATLRCSPISGHTSVYWYQQALGLGLQFLLWYDEGEERNRGNFPPRFSGRQFPNYSSELNVNALELEDSALYLCASSLFQGATEAFFGQGTRLTVV.

V usage is TRBV11-2 and J usage is TRBJ2-4, with D possibly TRBD1 on 6 matching bases. This CDR3 is built from 12 residues. The V end was cut by 5 bases, the J end by 7 bases, with 9 bases between. Germline CDR1 reads SGHAT; CDR2 reads FQNNGV. The CDR3 is CASSPQGNIQYF. In DNA form, the CDR3 reads TGTGCCAGCAGCCCCCAGGGGAACATTCAGTACTTC.

The chain links TRBV15 to TRBJ1-1; weak D call: TRBD1 (5 bases). V was clipped by 2 bases and J by 4 bases, with 14 bases between them. There are 15 residues in the CDR3. CDR1 is LNHNV, CDR2 YYDKDF, per germline (reference sequence). CDR3 sequence (DNA): TGTGCCACCAGCAGATCCAGGGATGGCGGCACTGAAGCTTTCTTT. This gives the protein CATSRSRDGGTEAFF.

The chain links TRBV9 to TRBJ2-7; D not certain. The CDR3 runs 16 residues. V shed 0 bases and J shed 3 bases, with 16 bases lying between them. The germline V gene encodes CDR1 SGDLS and CDR2 YYNGEE. The CDR3 region is CASSVGPGTAFYEQYF. The CDR3 bases are TGTGCCAGCAGCGTAGGACCAGGAACAGCTTTCTACGAGCAGTACTTC.

The CDR3 bases are TGTGCCAGCATTACCGGGGGGGACTACAATGAGCAGTTCTTC. This gives the protein CASITGGDYNEQFF. The V gene is TRBV6-5, the J gene TRBJ2-1, with 8 bases aligning to TRBD2. V lost 7 bases, J lost 3 bases, and 5 bases stayed unmatched. Germline CDR1 reads MNHEY; CDR2 reads SVGAGI. The CDR3 has 14 residues.

The V gene is TRBV7-8, the J gene TRBJ2-3, with 8 bases that match TRBD2. V shed 4 bases, J shed 3 bases, and the junction held 6 bases outside the gene matches. The CDR3 spans 15 residues. The germline gives CDR1 SGHVS, CDR2 FQNEAQ. CDR3: CASSYRTSGTDTQYF. The CDR3 region has the DNA TGTGCCAGCAGCTATAGAACTAGCGGAACAGATACGCAGTATTTT. Full variable domain (remainder filled in from reference TRBV7-8 and TRBJ2-3): GAGVSQSPRYKVAKRGQDVALRCDPISGHVSLFWYQQALGQGPEFLTYFQNEAQLDKSGLPSDRFFAERPEGSVSTLKIQRTQQEDSAVYLCASSYRTSGTDTQYFGPGTRLTVL.